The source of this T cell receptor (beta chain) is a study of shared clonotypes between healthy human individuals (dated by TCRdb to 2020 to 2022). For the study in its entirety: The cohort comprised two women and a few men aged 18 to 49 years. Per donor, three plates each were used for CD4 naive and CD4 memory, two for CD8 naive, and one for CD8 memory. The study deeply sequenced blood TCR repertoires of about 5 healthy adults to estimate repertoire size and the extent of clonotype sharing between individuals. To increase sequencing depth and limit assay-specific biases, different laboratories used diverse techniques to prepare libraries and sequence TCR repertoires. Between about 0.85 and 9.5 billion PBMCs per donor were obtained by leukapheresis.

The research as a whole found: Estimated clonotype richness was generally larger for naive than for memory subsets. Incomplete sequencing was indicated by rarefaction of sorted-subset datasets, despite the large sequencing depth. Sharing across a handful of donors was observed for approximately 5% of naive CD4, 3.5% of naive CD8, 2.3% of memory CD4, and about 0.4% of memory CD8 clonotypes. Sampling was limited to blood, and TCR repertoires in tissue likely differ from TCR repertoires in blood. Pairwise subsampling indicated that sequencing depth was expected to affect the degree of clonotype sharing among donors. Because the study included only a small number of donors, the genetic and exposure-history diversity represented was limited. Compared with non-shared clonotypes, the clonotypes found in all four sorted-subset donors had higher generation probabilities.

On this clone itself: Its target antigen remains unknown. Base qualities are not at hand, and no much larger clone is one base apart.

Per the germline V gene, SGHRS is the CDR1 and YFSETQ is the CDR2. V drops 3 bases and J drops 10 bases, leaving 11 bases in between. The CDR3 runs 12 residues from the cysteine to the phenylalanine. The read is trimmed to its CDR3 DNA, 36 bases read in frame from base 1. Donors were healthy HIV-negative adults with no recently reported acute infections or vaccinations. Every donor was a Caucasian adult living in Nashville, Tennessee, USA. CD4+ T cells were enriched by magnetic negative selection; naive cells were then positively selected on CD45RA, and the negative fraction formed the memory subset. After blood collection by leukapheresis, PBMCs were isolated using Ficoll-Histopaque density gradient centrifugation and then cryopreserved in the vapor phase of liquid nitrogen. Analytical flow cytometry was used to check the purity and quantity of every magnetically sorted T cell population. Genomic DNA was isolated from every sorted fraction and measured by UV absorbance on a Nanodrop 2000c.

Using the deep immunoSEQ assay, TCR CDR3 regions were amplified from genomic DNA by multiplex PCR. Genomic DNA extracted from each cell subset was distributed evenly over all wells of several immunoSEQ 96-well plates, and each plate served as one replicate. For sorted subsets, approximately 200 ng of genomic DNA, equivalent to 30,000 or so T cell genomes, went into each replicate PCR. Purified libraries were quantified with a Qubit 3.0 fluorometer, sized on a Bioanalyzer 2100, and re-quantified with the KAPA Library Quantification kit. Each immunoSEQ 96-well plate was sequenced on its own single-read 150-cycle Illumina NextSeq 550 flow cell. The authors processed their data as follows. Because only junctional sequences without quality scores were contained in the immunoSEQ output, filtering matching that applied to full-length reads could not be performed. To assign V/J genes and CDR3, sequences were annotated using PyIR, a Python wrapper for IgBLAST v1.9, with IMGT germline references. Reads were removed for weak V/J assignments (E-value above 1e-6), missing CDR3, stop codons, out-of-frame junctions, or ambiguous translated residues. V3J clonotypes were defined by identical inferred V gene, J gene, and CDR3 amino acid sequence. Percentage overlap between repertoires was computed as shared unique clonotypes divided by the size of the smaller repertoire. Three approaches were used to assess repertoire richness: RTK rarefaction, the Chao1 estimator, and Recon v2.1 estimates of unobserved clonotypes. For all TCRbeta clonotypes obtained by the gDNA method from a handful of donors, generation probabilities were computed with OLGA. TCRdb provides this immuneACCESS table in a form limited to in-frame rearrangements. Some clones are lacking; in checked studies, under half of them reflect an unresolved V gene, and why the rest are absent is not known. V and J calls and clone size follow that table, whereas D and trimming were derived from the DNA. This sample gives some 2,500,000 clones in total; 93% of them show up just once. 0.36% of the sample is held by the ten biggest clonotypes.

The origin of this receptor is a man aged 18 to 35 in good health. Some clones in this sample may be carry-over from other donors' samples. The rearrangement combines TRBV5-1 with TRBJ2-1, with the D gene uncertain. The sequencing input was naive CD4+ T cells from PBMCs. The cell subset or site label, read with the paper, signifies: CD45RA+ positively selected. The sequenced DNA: TGCGCCAGCAGCTCAACCCGTTCAGAGCAGTTCTTC. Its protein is CASSSTRSEQFF.